A selection of T cell receptor beta chains follows, all from one sample in a study of T cell responses to AZD1222 COVID-19 vaccine. The data were produced by immunoSEQ multiplex PCR, yet TCRdb's version contains in-frame clones alone and is incomplete. This sample has some 83,000 clones, with 90% found just once. The sequencing used peripheral blood, collected on day 0 of AZD1222 vaccination. These receptors originate from an adult in good health. The CDR3 runs from the conserved cysteine through the conserved F or W. The order of the fields is J gene, V gene, D gene, clone size, CDR3 protein, CDR3 DNA. The D gene is left open where the match is weak. Rows give clone size only sometimes, using once, few, many, or a class for an expanded clone.

TRBJ1-1 | TRBV19 | - | - | CASSRSRTGSEAFF | TGTGCCAGTAGTCGAAGCCGGACGGGGAGCGAAGCTTTCTTT
TRBJ2-1 | TRBV24-1 | - | - | CATSRKHNEQFF | TGTGCCACCAGTCGTAAGCACAATGAGCAGTTCTTC
TRBJ2-1 | TRBV9 | - | - | CASSPRVRGGQLEQFF | TGTGCCAGCAGCCCCCGGGTGAGGGGGGGACAACTAGAGCAGTTCTTC
TRBJ2-5 | TRBV20-1 | TRBD2 | - | CSASTLRTSGTQYF | TGCAGTGCTAGTACCCTTAGGACTAGCGGGACCCAGTACTTC
TRBJ1-4 | TRBV6-2/TRBV6-3 | - | once | CASSHRTPTNEKLFF | TGTGCCAGCAGTCATCGGACACCAACTAATGAAAAACTGTTTTTT
TRBJ1-1 | TRBV7-9 | TRBD1 | - | CASSSYRGPEAFF | TGTGCCAGCAGCTCCTACAGGGGCCCTGAAGCTTTCTTT
TRBJ2-7 | TRBV12-3/TRBV12-4 | - | - | CASTDQGHTEQYF | TGTGCCAGCACCGACCAGGGACACACCGAGCAGTACTTC
TRBJ2-7 | TRBV7-3 | - | - | CASSFWGLRKARACNEQYF | TGTGCCAGCAGCTTTTGGGGGCTTAGGAAGGCTCGAGCGTGTAACGAGCAGTACTTC
TRBJ1-1 | TRBV27 | - | - | CASSLSGSGTEAFF | TGTGCCAGCAGTTTATCAGGGTCTGGCACTGAAGCTTTCTTT
TRBJ1-6 | TRBV7-9 | TRBD1 | - | CASSLAVKGAGNSPLHF | TGTGCCAGCAGCTTAGCGGTGAAGGGGGCTGGGAATTCACCCCTCCACTTT